This T cell receptor beta chain was sequenced during a study of blood T cell repertoires in COVID-19. In the study overall: Italy, Spain and the United States were the sources of the convalescent and acute COVID-19 samples. Sources were T cells, B-cell-depleted T cells, or PBMCs; the material itself was cDNA or gDNA.

Germline CDR1 reads SNHLY; CDR2 reads FYNNEI. The CDR3 is 13 residues long. Trimming stripped 4 bases from V and 2 bases from J, with 6 bases between. Per the authors' pipeline: For nucleated cells, counts were estimated from reference gene primer amplification. Generated by immunoSEQ multiplex PCR, the TCRdb table keeps only in-frame clones and is missing some. Clonal size and the V and J genes are those of that table, whereas D and trimming came from the DNA. The repertoire has 150,000 to 200,000 clones, about 88% of them found once; the top ten carry about 2%. The receptor was isolated from a man in his sixties or seventies with active or convalescent COVID-19. The material sequenced was peripheral blood. The chain carries TRBV2 and TRBJ1-5; D unresolved. The CDR3 DNA is TGTGCCAGCAGTGCTCTCCGCAATCAGCCCCAGCATTTT. Translation gives CASSALRNQPQHF.